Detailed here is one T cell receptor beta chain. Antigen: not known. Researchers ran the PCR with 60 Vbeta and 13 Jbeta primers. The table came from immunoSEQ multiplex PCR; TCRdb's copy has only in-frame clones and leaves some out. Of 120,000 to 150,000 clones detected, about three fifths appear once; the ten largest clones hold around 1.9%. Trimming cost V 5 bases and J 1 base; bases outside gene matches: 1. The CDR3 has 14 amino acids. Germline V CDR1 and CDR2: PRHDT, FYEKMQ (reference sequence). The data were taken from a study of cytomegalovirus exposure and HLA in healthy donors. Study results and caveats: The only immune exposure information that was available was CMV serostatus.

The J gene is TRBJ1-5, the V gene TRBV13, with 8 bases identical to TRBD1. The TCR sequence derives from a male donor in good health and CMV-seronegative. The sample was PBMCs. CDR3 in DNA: TGTGCCAGCAGCCCAGGGGGCAGCAATCAGCCCCAGCATTTT. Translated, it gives CASSPGGSNQPQHF.